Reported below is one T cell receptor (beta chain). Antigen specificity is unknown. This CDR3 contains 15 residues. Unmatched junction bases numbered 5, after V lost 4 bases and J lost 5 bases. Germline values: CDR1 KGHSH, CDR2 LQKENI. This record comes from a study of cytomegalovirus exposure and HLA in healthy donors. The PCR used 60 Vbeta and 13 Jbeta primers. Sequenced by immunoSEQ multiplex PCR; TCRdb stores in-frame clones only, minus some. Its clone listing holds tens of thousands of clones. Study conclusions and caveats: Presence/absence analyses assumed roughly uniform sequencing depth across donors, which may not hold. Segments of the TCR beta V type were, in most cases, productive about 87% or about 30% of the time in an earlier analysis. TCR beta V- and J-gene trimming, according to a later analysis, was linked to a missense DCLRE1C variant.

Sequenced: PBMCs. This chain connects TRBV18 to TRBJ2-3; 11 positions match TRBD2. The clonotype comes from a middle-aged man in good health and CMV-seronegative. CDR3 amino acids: CASSLLSGGEDTQYF. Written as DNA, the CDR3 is TGTGCCAGCTCACTCCTTAGCGGGGGGGAAGATACGCAGTATTTT.